Included here is one TCR beta chain sequence, with context. The data were obtained in a study of T cell changes during pregnancy in multiple sclerosis. Per the germline V gene, CDR1 is LNHNV and CDR2 is YYDKDF (reference sequence). Trimming took off 5 bases at V and 1 base at J, with 14 bases between the two ends. The CDR3 spans 15 residues. Sequencing was performed with immunoSEQ multiplex PCR; in TCRdb, only in-frame clones are kept and a portion is missing. The table has 90,000 to 120,000 clones, 85% to 95% seen once. The chain has TRBV15 and TRBJ1-1, with a weak D call TRBD1 (6 bases). This TCR was recovered from a female donor in good health, enrolled as a control in a pregnancy study. Here the sequenced sample was peripheral blood, taken in the third trimester of pregnancy. The CDR3 sequence: CATSWGPTANTEAFF. CDR3 DNA sequence: TGTGCCACCAGCTGGGGGCCGACAGCGAACACTGAAGCTTTCTTT.